This T cell receptor beta chain was recovered during a study of CD8 T cells in Susac syndrome. RNA was extracted with the RNeasy kit, and a quantity of roughly 0.45 to 1 ug was reverse transcribed using random hexamers. TCRdb reprocessed the immunoSEQ multiplex PCR reads with MiXCR, giving one entry per CDR3 protein. In the table there are 170,000 or so distinct CDR3 sequences, approximately 95% of which are singletons. V was clipped by 8 bases and J by 10 bases; unmatched bases: 9. Germline V gene lookup returns CDR1 SGHTA and CDR2 FQGNSA. This CDR3 contains 13 residues. The source of this sequence is a human donor with Susac syndrome. The chain links TRBV7-2 to TRBJ2-1; 9 bases match TRBD1. Sequencing input: CD4+ T cells from PBMCs. The CDR3 spells CASARDRVREQFF. The CDR3 DNA sequence: TGTGCCAGCGCCAGGGACAGGGTGAGGGAGCAGTTCTTC.